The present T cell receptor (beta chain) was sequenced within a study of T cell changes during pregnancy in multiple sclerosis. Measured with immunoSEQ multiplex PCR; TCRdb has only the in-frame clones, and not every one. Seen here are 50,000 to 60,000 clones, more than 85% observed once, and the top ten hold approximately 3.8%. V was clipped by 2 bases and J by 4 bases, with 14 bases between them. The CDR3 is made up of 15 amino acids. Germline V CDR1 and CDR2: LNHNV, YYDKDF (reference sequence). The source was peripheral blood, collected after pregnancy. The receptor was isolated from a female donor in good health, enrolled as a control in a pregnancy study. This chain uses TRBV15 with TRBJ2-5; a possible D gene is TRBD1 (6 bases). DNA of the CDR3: TGTGCCACCAGCAGAATTAAGGGGGTAGGAGAGACCCAGTACTTC. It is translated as CATSRIKGVGETQYF.